Presented here are 13 T cell receptor beta chains from one specimen sequenced in a study of T cells in Graves' hyperthyroidism and ophthalmopathy. Amplification yielded TCR beta CDR3 regions, with RNA transcripts as the source. The study used the HTBI primer set for a first-round RT-PCR of the TCR CDR3. A single record per CDR3 protein comes from TCRdb applying MiXCR to the multiplex PCR reads. The sample includes 600,000 to 850,000 distinct CDR3 sequences, around 19% of them seen just once. Material: blood. Source of these receptors: a woman aged 50 to 60 with Graves' hyperthyroidism that later progressed to Graves' ophthalmopathy.

Written as DNA, the CDR3 is TGTGCCACCAGCCGGGACAGGGAATATAGCAATCAGCCCCAGCATTTT. Protein: CATSRDREYSNQPQHF. This chain uses TRBV15 with TRBJ1-5; 9 bases match TRBD1. The CDR3 is made up of 16 amino acids. Germline CDR1 is LNHNV and CDR2 is YYDKDF (reference sequence). Germline trimming cut 5 bases from V and 0 bases from J; bases unmatched to any gene: 5.

This clonotype was picked up many times. The gene calls are TRBV6-1 and TRBJ2-2, with 9 bases aligning to TRBD1. Germline V gene data show CDR1 as MNHNS and CDR2 as SASEGT. CDR3 length: 17 residues. J lost 1 base, V lost 1 base, and 4 bases had no gene match. CDR3 loop: CASSEGTGALNTGELFF. The CDR3 DNA reads as TGTGCCAGCAGTGAAGGGACAGGGGCCCTGAACACCGGGGAGCTGTTTTTT.

This clonotype turned up a few times. The chain is built from TRBV18 and TRBJ1-2; TRBD1 aligns across 10 bases. Germline CDR1 is KGHSH and CDR2 is LQKENI. There are 16 residues in the CDR3. With V trimmed by 3 bases and J by 7 bases, 11 bases remained unmatched. This CDR3 reads CASSPPNRDRGSGYTF. CDR3 in DNA: TGTGCCAGCTCACCTCCAAACCGGGACAGGGGTAGTGGCTACACCTTC.

V and J are TRBV6-1 and TRBJ1-5, with TRBD1 matching over 9 bases. Germline V gene lookup returns CDR1 MNHNS and CDR2 SASEGT. The CDR3 consists of 13 residues. V gave up 11 bases and J gave up 3 bases; unmatched junction bases: 5. CDR3 region: CAGRTGDNQPQHF. The CDR3 coding sequence is TGTGCCGGTAGGACAGGGGACAATCAGCCCCAGCATTTT.

This clonotype was counted only a few times. As DNA, the CDR3 is TGTGCCAGCACCCCGGGGAGAAGTGGGGCAGATACGCAGTATTTT. Translation: CASTPGRSGADTQYF. V gene TRBV6-1 combines with J gene TRBJ2-3; D possibly corresponds to TRBD2 (5 bases). Trimming took 7 bases from V and 4 from J, leaving 18 bases between them. The CDR3 has 15 residues. Germline-derived CDR1 and CDR2 are MNHNS and SASEGT.

This clonotype was observed a handful of times. Being one base from a much bigger clone, this may be a read error. This chain uses TRBV13 with TRBJ1-1, with D perhaps TRBD1 (6 bases). Germline loops: CDR1 PRHDT, CDR2 FYEKMQ (reference sequence). The length of the CDR3 is 15 residues. The V end was cut by 4 bases, the J end by 1 base, with 13 bases between. The CDR3 here is CASSSKGQQNTEAFF. The CDR3 coding sequence is TGTGCCAGCAGCTCCAAAGGACAGCAGAACACTGAAGCTTTCTTT.

The rearrangement joins TRBV15 to TRBJ1-1; possibly TRBD1 for D (5 bases). This CDR3 region has 14 residues. V dropped 5 bases and J dropped 2 bases, with 12 bases sitting between them. CDR1 and CDR2 (germline): LNHNV, YYDKDF (reference sequence). The CDR3 DNA is TGTGCCACCAGCGTAGGGGACGGAAACACTGAAGCTTTCTTT. It translates to CATSVGDGNTEAFF.

This clonotype appeared many times. The chain carries TRBV5-1 and TRBJ2-1; TRBD1 might be the D (9 bases). With 0 bases removed from V and 8 bases from J, the gap between germline ends came to 21 bases. This CDR3 spans 17 amino acids. The germline V gene encodes CDR1 SGHRS and CDR2 YFSETQ. The CDR3 DNA reads as TGCGCCAGCAGCTTGGCGCGGGGGGACAGGGCCGGTTATGAGCAGTTCTTC. Translation: CASSLARGDRAGYEQFF. The whole variable domain, filled in from reference TRBV5-1 and TRBJ2-1, reads KAGVTQTPRYLIKTRGQQVTLSCSPISGHRSVSWYQQTPGQGLQFLFEYFSETQRNKGNFPGRFSGRQFSNSRSEMNVSTLELGDSALYLCASSLARGDRAGYEQFFGPGTRLTVL.

Turning to this clonotype: This clone may be a read error of a much larger clone one base away. The gene calls are TRBV12-3 or TRBV12-4 and TRBJ1-2; 8 nucleotides line up with TRBD1. This CDR3 is built from 16 residues. Trimming cost V 6 bases and J 2 bases; bases outside gene matches: 11. In DNA, the CDR3 is TGTGCCAGCAGGTTAAGCAGGGCAGGGGGCAACTATGGCTACACCTTC. Translated, it gives CASRLSRAGGNYGYTF.

The chain couples TRBV6-1 to TRBJ2-7; 7 bases map to TRBD1. The CDR3 is made up of 15 amino acids. Germline V CDR1 and CDR2: MNHNS, SASEGT. V shed 1 base, J shed 5 bases, and the junction held 8 bases outside the gene matches. CDR3 bases: TGTGCCAGCAGTGAAGTCGACAGGGCTACGGACGAGCAGTACTTC. Translated, it gives CASSEVDRATDEQYF.

This clonotype was detected many times. The chain recombines TRBV5-1 with TRBJ2-1; D possibly corresponds to TRBD1 (6 bases). Between the trimmed V and J ends, which lost 4 bases and 6 bases, there was a span of 17 bases. The germline CDR1 and CDR2 sequences are SGHRS and YFSETQ. The CDR3 extends over 15 amino acids. The CDR3 DNA sequence: TGCGCCAGCAGCCCGTTTTGGGGGCACGCCAATGAGCAGTTCTTC. Translation: CASSPFWGHANEQFF. Full variable domain (remainder filled in from reference TRBV5-1 and TRBJ2-1): KAGVTQTPRYLIKTRGQQVTLSCSPISGHRSVSWYQQTPGQGLQFLFEYFSETQRNKGNFPGRFSGRQFSNSRSEMNVSTLELGDSALYLCASSPFWGHANEQFFGPGTRLTVL.

Points on this clonotype: This may arise from a read error, as a much more abundant clone is one base away. J is TRBJ2-1 and V is TRBV7-3; TRBD2 agrees at 9 bases. The J call could be wrong; TRBJ2-7 is a better fit for the DNA end. CDR1 SGHTA and CDR2 FQGTGA come from the germline V gene. The CDR3 has 16 amino acids. CDR3 in amino acids: CASSSSGGLFYDEQYF. CDR3 in DNA: TGTGCCAGCAGTTCCAGCGGGGGGCTGTTTTACGATGAGCAGTACTTC.

This clonotype was observed a few times. The V gene is TRBV27, the J gene TRBJ2-2; 9 bases match TRBD2. The germline V gene has CDR1 MNHEY and CDR2 SMNVEV (reference sequence). The CDR3 contains 16 residues. V gave up 5 bases and J gave up 3 bases; unmatched junction bases: 7. The CDR3 here is CASSPDSGGDTGELFF. The CDR3 DNA follows: TGTGCCAGCAGTCCGGATAGCGGGGGAGACACCGGGGAGCTGTTTTTT.